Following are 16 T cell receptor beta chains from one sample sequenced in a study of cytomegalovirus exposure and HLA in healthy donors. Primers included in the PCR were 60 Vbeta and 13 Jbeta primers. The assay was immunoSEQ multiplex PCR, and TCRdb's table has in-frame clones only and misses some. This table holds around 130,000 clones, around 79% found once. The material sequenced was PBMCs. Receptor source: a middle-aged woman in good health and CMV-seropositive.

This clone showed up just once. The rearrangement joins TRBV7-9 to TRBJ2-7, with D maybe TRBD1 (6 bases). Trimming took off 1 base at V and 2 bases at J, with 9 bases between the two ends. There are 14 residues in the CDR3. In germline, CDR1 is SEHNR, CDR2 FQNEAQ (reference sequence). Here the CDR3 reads CASSLEGVPYEQYF. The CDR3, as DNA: TGTGCCAGCAGCTTAGAGGGGGTGCCCTACGAGCAGTACTTC.

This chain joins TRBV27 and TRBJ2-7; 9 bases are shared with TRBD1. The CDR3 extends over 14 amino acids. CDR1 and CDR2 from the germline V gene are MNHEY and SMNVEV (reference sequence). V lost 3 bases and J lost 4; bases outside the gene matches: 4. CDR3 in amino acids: CASSFGTGMYEQYF. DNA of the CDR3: TGTGCCAGCAGTTTCGGGACAGGGATGTACGAGCAGTACTTC.

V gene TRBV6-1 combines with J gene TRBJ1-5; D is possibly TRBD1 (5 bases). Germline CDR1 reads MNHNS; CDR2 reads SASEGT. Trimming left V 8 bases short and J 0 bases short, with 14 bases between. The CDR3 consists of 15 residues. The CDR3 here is CASGLTGDSNQPQHF. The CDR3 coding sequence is TGTGCCAGCGGTCTCACAGGAGATAGCAATCAGCCCCAGCATTTT.

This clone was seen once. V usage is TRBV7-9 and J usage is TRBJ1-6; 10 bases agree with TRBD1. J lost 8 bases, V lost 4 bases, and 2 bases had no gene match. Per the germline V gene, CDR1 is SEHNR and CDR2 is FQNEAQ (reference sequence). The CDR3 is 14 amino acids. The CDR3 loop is CASSWDRGDSPLHF. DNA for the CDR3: TGTGCCAGCAGCTGGGACAGGGGAGATTCACCCCTCCACTTT.

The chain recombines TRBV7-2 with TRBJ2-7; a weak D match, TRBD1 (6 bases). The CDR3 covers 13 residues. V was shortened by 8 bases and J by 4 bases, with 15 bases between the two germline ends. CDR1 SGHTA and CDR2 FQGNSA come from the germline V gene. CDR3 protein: CASGYRADYEQYF. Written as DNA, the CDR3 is TGTGCCAGCGGTTACAGGGCTGATTACGAGCAGTACTTC.

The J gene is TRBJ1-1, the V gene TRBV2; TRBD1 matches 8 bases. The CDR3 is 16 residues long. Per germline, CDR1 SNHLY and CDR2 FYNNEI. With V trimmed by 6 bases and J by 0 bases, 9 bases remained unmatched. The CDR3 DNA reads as TGTGCCAGCAGAGTCCGACAGGGGATCTTGAACACTGAAGCTTTCTTT. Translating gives CASRVRQGILNTEAFF.

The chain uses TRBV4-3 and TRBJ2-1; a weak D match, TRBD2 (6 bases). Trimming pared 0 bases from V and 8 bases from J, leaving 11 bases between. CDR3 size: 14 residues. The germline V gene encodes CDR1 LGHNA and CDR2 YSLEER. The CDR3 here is CASSQDPTSDEQFF. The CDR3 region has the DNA TGCGCCAGCAGCCAAGACCCGACTAGTGATGAGCAGTTCTTC.

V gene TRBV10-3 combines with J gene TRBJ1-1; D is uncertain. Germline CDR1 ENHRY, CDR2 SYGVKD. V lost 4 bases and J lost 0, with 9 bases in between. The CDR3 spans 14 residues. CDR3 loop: CAISAAAMNTEAFF. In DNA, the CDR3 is TGTGCCATCAGTGCGGCGGCCATGAACACTGAAGCTTTCTTT.

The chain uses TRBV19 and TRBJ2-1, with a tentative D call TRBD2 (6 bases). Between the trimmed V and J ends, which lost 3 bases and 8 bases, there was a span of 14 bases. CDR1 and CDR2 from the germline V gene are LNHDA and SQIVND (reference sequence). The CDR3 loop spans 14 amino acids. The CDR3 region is CASSIRDWFDEQFF. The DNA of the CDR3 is TGTGCCAGTAGTATTCGGGACTGGTTTGATGAGCAGTTCTTC.

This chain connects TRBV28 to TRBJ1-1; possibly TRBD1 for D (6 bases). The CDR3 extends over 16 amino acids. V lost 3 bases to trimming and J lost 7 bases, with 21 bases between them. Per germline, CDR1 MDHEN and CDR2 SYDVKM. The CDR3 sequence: CASSLGAGGFRGEAFF. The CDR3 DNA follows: TGTGCCAGCAGTTTGGGGGCGGGGGGGTTTAGGGGTGAAGCTTTCTTT.

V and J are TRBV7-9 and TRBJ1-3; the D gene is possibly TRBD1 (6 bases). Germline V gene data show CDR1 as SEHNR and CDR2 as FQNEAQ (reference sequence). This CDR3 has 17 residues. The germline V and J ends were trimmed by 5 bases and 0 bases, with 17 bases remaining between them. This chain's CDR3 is CASSLSQGRVSGNTIYF. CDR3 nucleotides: TGTGCCAGCAGCCTTTCACAGGGACGTGTCTCTGGAAACACCATATATTTT. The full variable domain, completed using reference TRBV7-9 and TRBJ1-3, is DTGVSQNPRHKITKRGQNVTFRCDPISEHNRLYWYRQTLGQGPEFLTYFQNEAQLEKSRLLSDRFSAERPKGSFSTLEIQRTEQGDSAMYLCASSLSQGRVSGNTIYFGEGSWLTVV.

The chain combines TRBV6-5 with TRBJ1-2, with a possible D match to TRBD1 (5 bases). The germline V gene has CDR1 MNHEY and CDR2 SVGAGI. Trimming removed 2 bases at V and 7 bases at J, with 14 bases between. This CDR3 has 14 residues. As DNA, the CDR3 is TGTGCCAGCAGTTACCCACAGGCCCGCGGTGGCTACACCTTC. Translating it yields CASSYPQARGGYTF.

The DNA of the CDR3 is TGTGCCAGCAGTTACGCGCGGGACAGGGGCAATCAGCCCCAGCATTTT. Its protein is CASSYARDRGNQPQHF. V usage is TRBV6-6 and J usage is TRBJ1-5; TRBD1 matches at 9 bases. Germline values: CDR1 MNHNY, CDR2 SVGAGI (reference sequence). The V and J ends lost 2 bases and 2 bases, in that order; junction bases with no gene match: 4. The CDR3 is made up of 16 amino acids.

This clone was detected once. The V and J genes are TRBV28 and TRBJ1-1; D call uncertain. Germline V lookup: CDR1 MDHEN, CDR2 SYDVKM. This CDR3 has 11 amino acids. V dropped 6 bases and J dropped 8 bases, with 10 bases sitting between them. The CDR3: CASSVLREAFF. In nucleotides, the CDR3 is TGTGCCAGCAGCGTCCTCCGGGAAGCTTTCTTT.

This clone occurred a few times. The CDR3 nucleotides are TGTGCCAGTAGTAGGGGGACCGGGACAGGGGCCTACTTCTACGAGCAGTACTTC. It encodes CASSRGTGTGAYFYEQYF. V gene TRBV19 combines with J gene TRBJ2-7, with TRBD1 identical over 10 bases. Trimming at V came to 4 bases and at J to 3 bases, leaving 15 bases not matched to a gene. Per germline, CDR1 LNHDA and CDR2 SQIVND (reference sequence). This CDR3 contains 18 residues.

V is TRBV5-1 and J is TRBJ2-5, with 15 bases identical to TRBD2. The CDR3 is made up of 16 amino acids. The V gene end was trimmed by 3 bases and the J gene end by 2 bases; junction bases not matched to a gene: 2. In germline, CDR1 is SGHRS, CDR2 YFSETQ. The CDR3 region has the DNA TGCGCCAGCAGCTCCGGACTAGCGGGGGGGCAAGAGACCCAGTACTTC. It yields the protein CASSSGLAGGQETQYF. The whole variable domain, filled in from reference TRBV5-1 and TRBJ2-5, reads KAGVTQTPRYLIKTRGQQVTLSCSPISGHRSVSWYQQTPGQGLQFLFEYFSETQRNKGNFPGRFSGRQFSNSRSEMNVSTLELGDSALYLCASSSGLAGGQETQYFGPGTRLLVL.